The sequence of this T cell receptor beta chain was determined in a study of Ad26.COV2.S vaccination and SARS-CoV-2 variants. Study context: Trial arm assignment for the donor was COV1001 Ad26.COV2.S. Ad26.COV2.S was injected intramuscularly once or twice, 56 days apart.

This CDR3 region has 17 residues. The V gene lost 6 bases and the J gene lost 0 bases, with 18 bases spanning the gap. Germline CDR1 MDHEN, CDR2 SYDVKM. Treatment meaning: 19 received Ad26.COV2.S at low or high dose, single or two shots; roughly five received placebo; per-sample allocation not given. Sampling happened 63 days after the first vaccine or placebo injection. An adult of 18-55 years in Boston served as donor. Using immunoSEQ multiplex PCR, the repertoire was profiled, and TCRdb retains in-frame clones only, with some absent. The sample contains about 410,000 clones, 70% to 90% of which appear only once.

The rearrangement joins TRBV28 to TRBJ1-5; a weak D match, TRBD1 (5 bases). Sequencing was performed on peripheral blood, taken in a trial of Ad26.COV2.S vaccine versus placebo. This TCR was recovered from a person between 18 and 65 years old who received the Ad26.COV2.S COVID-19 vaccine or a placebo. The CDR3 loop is CASRLRSGSYSNQPQHF. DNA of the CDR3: TGTGCCAGCAGGTTGCGCTCAGGGTCTTATAGCAATCAGCCCCAGCATTTT.